A selection of T cell receptor beta chains follows, all from one sample in a study of control samples from healthy donors and cancer patients. The table came from immunoSEQ multiplex PCR; TCRdb's copy has only in-frame clones and leaves some out. Of approximately 110,000 clones listed, approximately 91% are singletons. The sequenced sample was blood. Receptor source: a woman aged 18-29 years in good health. Both conserved end residues are part of each CDR3.

v_call: TRBV24-1
cdr3_length: 15
j_call: TRBJ1-1
cdr3_aa: CATRGTGTGISEAFF

v_call: TRBV14
cdr3_length: 13
j_call: TRBJ1-2
cdr3_aa: CASSQRTVEGYTF

v_call: TRBV7-2
cdr3_length: 15
j_call: TRBJ2-7
cdr3_aa: CASSLAFGGSYEQYF

v_call: TRBV27
cdr3_length: 14
j_call: TRBJ1-2
cdr3_aa: CASSFWGTAYGYTF

v_call: TRBV3-1/TRBV3-2
cdr3_length: 13
j_call: TRBJ2-7
cdr3_aa: CASSHLDRYEQYF

v_call: TRBV7-2
cdr3_length: 15
j_call: TRBJ2-2
cdr3_aa: CASSLSGGGTGELFF

v_call: TRBV2
cdr3_length: 16
j_call: TRBJ2-1
cdr3_aa: CASSGSGGVSYNEQFF

v_call: TRBV5-4
cdr3_length: 14
j_call: TRBJ2-7
cdr3_aa: CASRPGKGSYEQYF

v_call: TRBV25-1
cdr3_length: 12
j_call: TRBJ2-7
cdr3_aa: CASMGGFDEQYF

v_call: TRBV9
cdr3_length: 16
j_call: TRBJ2-2
cdr3_aa: CASSVTSGISTGELFF

v_call: TRBV27
cdr3_length: 19
j_call: TRBJ2-5
cdr3_aa: CASSLLYEGSGGLQETQYF

v_call: TRBV7-2
cdr3_length: 18
j_call: TRBJ2-1
cdr3_aa: CASSFGSGGMSSYNEQFF

v_call: TRBV9
cdr3_length: 15
j_call: TRBJ1-2
cdr3_aa: CASSRDPERVYGYTF

v_call: TRBV25-1
cdr3_length: 15
j_call: TRBJ2-5
cdr3_aa: CASSELYGVGETQYF

v_call: TRBV18
cdr3_length: 16
j_call: TRBJ2-2
cdr3_aa: CASSPPSSGNTGELFF

v_call: TRBV21-1
cdr3_length: 15
j_call: TRBJ2-7
cdr3_aa: CASSKGDSQTYEQYF

v_call: TRBV28
cdr3_length: 15
j_call: TRBJ1-5
cdr3_aa: CASSLITGSNQPQHF

v_call: TRBV7-2
cdr3_length: 15
j_call: TRBJ2-1
cdr3_aa: CASSLVGARGNEQFF

v_call: TRBV10-3
cdr3_length: 12
j_call: TRBJ2-2
cdr3_aa: CAIMRSTGELFF

v_call: TRBV7-8
cdr3_length: 15
j_call: TRBJ2-7
cdr3_aa: CASSLRVESSYEQYF

v_call: TRBV18
cdr3_length: 13
j_call: TRBJ2-5
cdr3_aa: CASSTNRQETQYF

v_call: TRBV27
cdr3_length: 12
j_call: TRBJ1-6
cdr3_aa: CASSPLLNSLHF

v_call: TRBV29-1
cdr3_length: 13
j_call: TRBJ2-5
cdr3_aa: CSVDGTSGETQYF

v_call: TRBV18
cdr3_length: 16
j_call: TRBJ2-1
cdr3_aa: CASSPLVGNTYNEQFF

v_call: TRBV19
cdr3_length: 15
j_call: TRBJ1-3
cdr3_aa: CASSWDAGSGNTIYF

v_call: TRBV28
cdr3_length: 17
j_call: TRBJ1-6
cdr3_aa: CASTIGPGSSYNSPLHF

v_call: TRBV4-3
cdr3_length: 16
j_call: TRBJ2-4
cdr3_aa: CASSQDGRGQGNIQYF

v_call: TRBV2
cdr3_length: 14
j_call: TRBJ2-1
cdr3_aa: CASSVSRANNEQFF

v_call: TRBV27
cdr3_length: 13
j_call: TRBJ2-7
cdr3_aa: CASSLAPGYEQYF